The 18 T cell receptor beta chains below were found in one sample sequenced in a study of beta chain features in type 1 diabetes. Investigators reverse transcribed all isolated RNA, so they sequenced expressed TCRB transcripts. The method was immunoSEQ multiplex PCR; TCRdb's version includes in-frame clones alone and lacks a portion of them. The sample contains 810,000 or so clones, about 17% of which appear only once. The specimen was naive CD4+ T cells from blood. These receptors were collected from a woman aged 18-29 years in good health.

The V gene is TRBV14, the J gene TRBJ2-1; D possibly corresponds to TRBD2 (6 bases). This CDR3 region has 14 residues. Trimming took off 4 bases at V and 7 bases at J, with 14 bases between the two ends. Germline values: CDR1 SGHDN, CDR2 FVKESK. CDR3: CASSLRDWANEQFF. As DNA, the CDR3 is TGTGCCAGCAGCCTTCGGGACTGGGCTAATGAGCAGTTCTTC.

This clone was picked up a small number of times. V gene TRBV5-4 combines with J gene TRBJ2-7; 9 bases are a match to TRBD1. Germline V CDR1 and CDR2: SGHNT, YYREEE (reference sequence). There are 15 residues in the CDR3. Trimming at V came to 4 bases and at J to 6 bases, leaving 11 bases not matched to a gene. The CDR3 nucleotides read TGTGCCAGCAGCGGCACATGGACAGGGGTACGCGAGCAGTACTTC. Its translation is CASSGTWTGVREQYF.

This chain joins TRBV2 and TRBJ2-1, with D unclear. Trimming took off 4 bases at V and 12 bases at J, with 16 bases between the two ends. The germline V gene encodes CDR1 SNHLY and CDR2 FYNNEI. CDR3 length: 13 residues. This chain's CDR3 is CASSGTGQMGQFF. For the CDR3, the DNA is TGTGCCAGCAGTGGAACTGGTCAAATGGGGCAGTTCTTC.

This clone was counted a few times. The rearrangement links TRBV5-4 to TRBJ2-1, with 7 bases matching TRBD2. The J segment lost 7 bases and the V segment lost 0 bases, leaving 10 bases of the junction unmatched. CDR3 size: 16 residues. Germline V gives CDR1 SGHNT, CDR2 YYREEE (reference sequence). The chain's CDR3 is CASSLGGGVSGNEQFF. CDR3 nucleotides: TGTGCCAGCAGCTTGGGCGGGGGAGTTTCTGGGAATGAGCAGTTCTTC.

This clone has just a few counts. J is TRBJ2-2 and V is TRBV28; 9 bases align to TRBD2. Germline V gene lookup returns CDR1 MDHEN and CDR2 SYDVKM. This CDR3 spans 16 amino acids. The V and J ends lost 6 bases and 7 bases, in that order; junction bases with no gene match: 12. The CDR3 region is CASRTLSGRDDGELFF. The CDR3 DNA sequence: TGTGCCAGCAGGACCCTTAGCGGGAGAGACGACGGGGAGCTGTTTTTT.

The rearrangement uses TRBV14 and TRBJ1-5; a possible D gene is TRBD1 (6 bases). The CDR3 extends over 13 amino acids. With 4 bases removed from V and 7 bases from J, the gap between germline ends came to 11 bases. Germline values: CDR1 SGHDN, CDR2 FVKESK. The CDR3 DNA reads TGTGCCAGCAGCCTGAGGGGGGAGCAGCCCCAGCATTTT. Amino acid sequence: CASSLRGEQPQHF.

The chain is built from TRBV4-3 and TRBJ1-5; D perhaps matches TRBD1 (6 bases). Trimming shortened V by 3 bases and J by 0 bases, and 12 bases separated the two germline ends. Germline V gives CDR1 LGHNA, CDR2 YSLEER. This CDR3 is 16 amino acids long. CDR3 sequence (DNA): TGCGCCAGCAGCCACGAGACAGGCCCTAGCAATCAGCCCCAGCATTTT. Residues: CASSHETGPSNQPQHF.

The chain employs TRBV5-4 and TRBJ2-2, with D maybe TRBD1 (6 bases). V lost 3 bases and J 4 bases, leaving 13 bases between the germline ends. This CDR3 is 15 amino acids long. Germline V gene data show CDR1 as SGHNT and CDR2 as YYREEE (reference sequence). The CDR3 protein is CASSSTGPSTGELFF. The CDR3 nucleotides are TGTGCCAGCAGCTCCACAGGGCCGAGCACCGGGGAGCTGTTTTTT.

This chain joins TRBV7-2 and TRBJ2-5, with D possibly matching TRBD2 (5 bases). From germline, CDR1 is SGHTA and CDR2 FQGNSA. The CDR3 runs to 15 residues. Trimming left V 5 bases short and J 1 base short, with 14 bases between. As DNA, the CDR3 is TGTGCCAGCAGCCCTAGCTGGGTGAGCCAAGAGACCCAGTACTTC. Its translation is CASSPSWVSQETQYF.

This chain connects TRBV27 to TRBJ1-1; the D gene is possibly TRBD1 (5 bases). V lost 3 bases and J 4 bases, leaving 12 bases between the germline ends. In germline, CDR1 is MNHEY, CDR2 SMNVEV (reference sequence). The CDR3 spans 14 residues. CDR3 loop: CASSFELGRTEAFF. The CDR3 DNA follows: TGTGCCAGCAGTTTCGAACTGGGGCGCACTGAAGCTTTCTTT.

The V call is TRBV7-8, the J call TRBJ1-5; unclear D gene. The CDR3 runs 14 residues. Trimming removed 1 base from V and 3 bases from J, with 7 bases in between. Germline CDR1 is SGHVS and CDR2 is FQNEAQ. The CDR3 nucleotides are TGTGCCAGCAGCTTAGTTGGCTCCAATCAGCCCCAGCATTTT. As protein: CASSLVGSNQPQHF.

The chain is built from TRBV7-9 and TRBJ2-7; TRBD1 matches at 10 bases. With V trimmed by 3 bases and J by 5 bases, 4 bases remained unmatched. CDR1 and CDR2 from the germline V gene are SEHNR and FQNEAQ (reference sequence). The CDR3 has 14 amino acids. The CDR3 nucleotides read TGTGCCAGCAGCTTCGGACAGGGGGAAGACGAGCAGTACTTC. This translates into CASSFGQGEDEQYF.

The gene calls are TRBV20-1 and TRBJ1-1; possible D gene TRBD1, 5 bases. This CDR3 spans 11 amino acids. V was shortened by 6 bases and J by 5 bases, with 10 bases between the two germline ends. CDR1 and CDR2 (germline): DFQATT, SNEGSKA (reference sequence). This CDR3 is CSAARGTEAFF. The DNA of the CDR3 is TGCAGTGCCGCAAGGGGAACTGAAGCTTTCTTT.

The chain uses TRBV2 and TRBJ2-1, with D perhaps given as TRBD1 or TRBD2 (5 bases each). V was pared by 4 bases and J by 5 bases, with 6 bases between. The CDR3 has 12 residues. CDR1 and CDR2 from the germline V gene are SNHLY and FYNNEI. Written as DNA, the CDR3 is TGTGCCAGCAGTGGGGACCACAATGAGCAGTTCTTC. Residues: CASSGDHNEQFF.

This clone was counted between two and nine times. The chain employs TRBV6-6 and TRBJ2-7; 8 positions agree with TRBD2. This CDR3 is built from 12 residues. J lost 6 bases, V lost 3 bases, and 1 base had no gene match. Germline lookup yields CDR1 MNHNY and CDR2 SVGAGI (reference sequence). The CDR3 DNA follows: TGTGCCAGCAGTTATGCGGGAGGCGAGCAGTACTTC. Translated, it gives CASSYAGGEQYF.

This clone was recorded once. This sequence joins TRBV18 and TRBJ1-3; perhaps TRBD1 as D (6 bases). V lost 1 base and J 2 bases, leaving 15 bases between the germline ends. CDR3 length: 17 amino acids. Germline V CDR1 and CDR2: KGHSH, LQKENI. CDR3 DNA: TGTGCCAGCTCACCACGTTCGAGGGGGGTAACTGGAAACACCATATATTTT. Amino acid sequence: CASSPRSRGVTGNTIYF.

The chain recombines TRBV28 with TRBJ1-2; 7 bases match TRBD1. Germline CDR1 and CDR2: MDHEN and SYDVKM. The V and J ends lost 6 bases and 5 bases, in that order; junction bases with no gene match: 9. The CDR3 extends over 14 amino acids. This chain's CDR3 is CASSPGQAWYGYTF. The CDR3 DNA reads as TGTGCCAGCAGCCCCGGACAGGCTTGGTATGGCTACACCTTC.

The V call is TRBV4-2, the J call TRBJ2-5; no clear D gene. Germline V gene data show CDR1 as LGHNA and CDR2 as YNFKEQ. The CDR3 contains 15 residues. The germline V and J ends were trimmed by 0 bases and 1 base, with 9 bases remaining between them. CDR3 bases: TGTGCCAGCAGCCAAGAAGACCGGCGCCAAGAGACCCAGTACTTC. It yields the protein CASSQEDRRQETQYF.